What follows describes a single T cell receptor (beta chain). TCRdb's copy holds only in-frame clones and misses some; the assay was immunoSEQ multiplex PCR. The table lists roughly 2,500,000 clones, approximately 94% of them singletons. CDR3 length: 13 residues. In germline, CDR1 is SEHNR, CDR2 FQNEAQ (reference sequence). Trimming shortened V by 5 bases and J by 4 bases, and 9 bases separated the two germline ends. This entry comes from a study of shared clonotypes between healthy human individuals. The chain recombines TRBV7-9 with TRBJ2-1; D might be TRBD2 (5 bases). The specimen was naive CD4+ T cells from PBMCs. The subset here: CD45RA+ positively selected. The receptor was derived from a man younger than 35 in good health. Some clones in this sample may be carry-over from other donors' samples. CDR3 sequence reads: CASSLDFYNEQFF. In DNA form, the CDR3 reads TGTGCCAGCAGCCTGGACTTTTACAATGAGCAGTTCTTC.